Many counts were recorded for the clone carrying this T cell receptor beta chain. Its specificity is not known. The data were taken from a study of neurological immune-mediated disorders. The V gene lost 0 bases and the J gene lost 5 bases, with 11 bases spanning the gap. The germline V gene encodes CDR1 SGDLS and CDR2 YYNGEE. The CDR3 sequence is 15 residues long. cDNA was made by 5'RACE with 10-nucleotide random UMIs. TCRdb independently ran MiXCR on the 5' RACE reads; one entry per CDR3 protein. The table has tens of thousands of distinct CDR3 sequences, roughly 4.8% seen once. Points from the study as a whole: In multiple sclerosis patients, the repertoire cluster was unrelated to clinical or MRI findings.

The source is a man younger than 40 with multiple sclerosis. The specimen sequenced was PBMCs. The V gene is TRBV9, the J gene TRBJ2-2; tentatively, D is TRBD1 (6 bases). The CDR3 sequence: CASSVEAGETGELFF. The CDR3 bases are TGTGCCAGCAGCGTAGAGGCAGGGGAAACCGGGGAGCTGTTTTTT.